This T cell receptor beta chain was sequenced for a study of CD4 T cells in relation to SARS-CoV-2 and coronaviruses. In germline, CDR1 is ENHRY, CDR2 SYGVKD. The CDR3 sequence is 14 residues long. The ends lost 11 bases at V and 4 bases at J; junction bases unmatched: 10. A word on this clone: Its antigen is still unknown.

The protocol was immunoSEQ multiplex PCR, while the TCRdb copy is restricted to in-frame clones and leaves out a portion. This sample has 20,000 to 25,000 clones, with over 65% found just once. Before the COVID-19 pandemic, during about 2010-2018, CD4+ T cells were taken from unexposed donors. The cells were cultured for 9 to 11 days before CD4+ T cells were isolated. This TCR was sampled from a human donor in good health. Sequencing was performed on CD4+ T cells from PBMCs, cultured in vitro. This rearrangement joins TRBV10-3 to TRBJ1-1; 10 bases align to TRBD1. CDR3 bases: TGTGCCTCAAGTTATAGGACAGGGGGCACTGAAGCTTTCTTT. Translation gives CASSYRTGGTEAFF.